The rows below give T cell receptor beta chains drawn from one sample of a study of early T cells in non-severe SARS-CoV-2 infection. TCRdb used MiXCR to reprocess the 5' RACE reads, holding one entry per CDR3 protein. This table has around 55,000 distinct CDR3 sequences, about 6.4% appearing once. Sequencing was performed on whole blood, taken at baseline. These receptors all come from an adult who was a healthcare worker with PCR-confirmed SARS-CoV-2 infection or an uninfected control (not recorded which). The CDR3 runs from the conserved cysteine through the conserved F or W. Fields, in order: V gene, clone size, J gene, D gene, CDR3 protein, CDR3 DNA. D genes are given only for firm matches. Clone size is given for some rows only: seen once, a few or many times, or a class if the clone is expanded.

V gene: TRBV29-1; clone size: NA; J gene: TRBJ2-1; D gene: TRBD2; CDR3 protein: CSVASGALSSYNEQFF; CDR3 DNA: TGCAGCGTTGCTAGCGGGGCTCTCTCATCCTACAATGAGCAGTTCTTC
V gene: TRBV4-3; clone size: many; J gene: TRBJ2-3; D gene: NA; CDR3 protein: CASSPTHHDYDTQYF; CDR3 DNA: TGCGCCAGCAGCCCAACCCACCACGATTACGATACGCAGTATTTT
V gene: TRBV7-9; clone size: many; J gene: TRBJ2-7; D gene: NA; CDR3 protein: CASSLVGSSYEQYF; CDR3 DNA: TGTGCCAGCAGCTTAGTGGGTAGCTCCTACGAGCAGTACTTC
V gene: TRBV7-9; clone size: few; J gene: TRBJ1-4; D gene: TRBD1; CDR3 protein: CASSEQGAREKLFF; CDR3 DNA: TGTGCCAGCAGCGAACAGGGGGCGAGGGAAAAACTGTTTTTT
V gene: TRBV6-5; clone size: many; J gene: TRBJ2-7; D gene: NA; CDR3 protein: CASSYSRGYEQYF; CDR3 DNA: TGTGCCAGCAGTTACTCGAGGGGTTACGAGCAGTACTTC
V gene: TRBV2; clone size: many; J gene: TRBJ1-5; D gene: NA; CDR3 protein: CASSDKWWPQHF; CDR3 DNA: TGTGCCAGCAGTGATAAGTGGTGGCCCCAGCATTTT
V gene: TRBV5-5; clone size: many; J gene: TRBJ2-1; D gene: TRBD2; CDR3 protein: CASSWAGAGVDYNEQFF; CDR3 DNA: TGTGCCAGCAGCTGGGCGGGTGCGGGGGTAGACTACAATGAGCAGTTCTTC
V gene: TRBV12-5; clone size: many; J gene: TRBJ2-2; D gene: NA; CDR3 protein: CASGLVLGKNTGELFF; CDR3 DNA: TGTGCTAGTGGTTTAGTCCTCGGCAAGAACACCGGGGAGCTGTTTTTT
V gene: TRBV20-1; clone size: few; J gene: TRBJ1-1; D gene: NA; CDR3 protein: CSVRGGTEAFF; CDR3 DNA: TGCAGTGTTAGGGGGGGTACTGAAGCTTTCTTT
V gene: TRBV30; clone size: NA; J gene: TRBJ1-5; D gene: NA; CDR3 protein: CAWSTGNYQPQHF; CDR3 DNA: TGTGCCTGGAGTACAGGAAATTATCAGCCCCAGCATTTT
V gene: TRBV4-1; clone size: few; J gene: TRBJ2-5; D gene: NA; CDR3 protein: CASSPGPASQETQYF; CDR3 DNA: TGCGCCAGCAGCCCTGGCCCGGCGAGTCAAGAGACCCAGTACTTC
V gene: TRBV7-6; clone size: many; J gene: TRBJ2-7; D gene: TRBD1; CDR3 protein: CASSSRDRAAYEQYF; CDR3 DNA: TGTGCCAGCAGCTCCCGGGACAGGGCCGCCTACGAGCAGTACTTC
V gene: TRBV28; clone size: few; J gene: TRBJ2-3; D gene: NA; CDR3 protein: CASSSPGDTQYF; CDR3 DNA: TGTGCCAGCAGTTCCCCCGGGGATACGCAGTATTTT
V gene: TRBV7-2; clone size: NA; J gene: TRBJ2-7; D gene: NA; CDR3 protein: CASSLGQGLSSYEQYF; CDR3 DNA: TGTGCCAGCAGCTTAGGTCAAGGATTAAGCTCCTACGAGCAGTACTTC
V gene: TRBV29-1; clone size: NA; J gene: TRBJ2-7; D gene: TRBD1; CDR3 protein: CSVVLPSAGTGGYEQYF; CDR3 DNA: TGCAGCGTTGTTCTTCCGAGCGCCGGGACAGGGGGCTACGAGCAGTACTTC
V gene: TRBV27; clone size: many; J gene: TRBJ2-3; D gene: TRBD1; CDR3 protein: CASSPLTGGGDTQYF; CDR3 DNA: TGTGCCAGCAGTCCCTTGACAGGGGGCGGAGATACGCAGTATTTT
V gene: TRBV5-1; clone size: many; J gene: TRBJ2-3; D gene: NA; CDR3 protein: CASSLGALAGDTDTQYF; CDR3 DNA: TGCGCCAGCAGCTTGGGTGCGCTAGCCGGAGACACAGATACGCAGTATTTT
V gene: TRBV4-3; clone size: NA; J gene: TRBJ1-2; D gene: TRBD1; CDR3 protein: CASSQDRGDRGRGYTF; CDR3 DNA: TGCGCCAGCAGCCAAGACCGAGGAGACAGGGGCCGAGGCTACACCTTC
V gene: TRBV5-4; clone size: NA; J gene: TRBJ2-1; D gene: TRBD2; CDR3 protein: CASSPTGTSGNEQFF; CDR3 DNA: TGTGCCAGCAGCCCTACCGGGACTAGCGGAAATGAGCAGTTCTTC
V gene: TRBV29-1; clone size: many; J gene: TRBJ2-7; D gene: NA; CDR3 protein: CSVQGGQDYEQYF; CDR3 DNA: TGCAGCGTTCAAGGGGGTCAGGACTACGAGCAGTACTTC
V gene: TRBV18; clone size: few; J gene: TRBJ1-1; D gene: TRBD1; CDR3 protein: CASSPGDRTNTEAFF; CDR3 DNA: TGTGCCAGCTCACCGGGGGACAGGACGAACACTGAAGCTTTCTTT
V gene: TRBV20-1; clone size: NA; J gene: TRBJ2-3; D gene: NA; CDR3 protein: CSATPLPGPRTDTQYF; CDR3 DNA: TGCAGTGCTACCCCACTCCCGGGCCCCCGGACAGATACGCAGTATTTT
V gene: TRBV28; clone size: few; J gene: TRBJ2-4; D gene: NA; CDR3 protein: CASSSYRNHIQYF; CDR3 DNA: TGTGCCAGCAGTTCCTACAGGAATCACATTCAGTACTTC
V gene: TRBV20-1; clone size: NA; J gene: TRBJ2-1; D gene: NA; CDR3 protein: CSAPLWGASRNEQFF; CDR3 DNA: TGCAGTGCTCCGTTATGGGGAGCCAGCAGGAATGAGCAGTTCTTC
V gene: TRBV4-3; clone size: few; J gene: TRBJ2-7; D gene: NA; CDR3 protein: CASSQYGSYEQYF; CDR3 DNA: TGCGCCAGCAGCCAATACGGTTCCTACGAGCAGTACTTC
V gene: TRBV6-6; clone size: many; J gene: TRBJ1-2; D gene: NA; CDR3 protein: CASSYSPFSEANYGYTF; CDR3 DNA: TGTGCCAGCAGTTACTCCCCATTCTCTGAGGCCAACTATGGCTACACCTTC